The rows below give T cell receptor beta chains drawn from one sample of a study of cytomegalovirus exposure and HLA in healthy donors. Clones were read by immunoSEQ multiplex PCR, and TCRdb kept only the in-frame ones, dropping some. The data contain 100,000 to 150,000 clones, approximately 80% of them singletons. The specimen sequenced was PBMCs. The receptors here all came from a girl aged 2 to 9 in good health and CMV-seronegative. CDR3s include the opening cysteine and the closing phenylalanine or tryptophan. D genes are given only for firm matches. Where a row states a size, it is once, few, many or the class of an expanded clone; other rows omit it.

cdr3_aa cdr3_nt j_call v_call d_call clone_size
CASTTLIRRAGESSYEQYF TGTGCCAGCACCACCTTGATACGAAGAGCAGGGGAGAGCTCCTACGAGCAGTACTTC TRBJ2-7 TRBV27 . .
CASNQELVPGLADNTGELFF TGTGCCAGCAACCAAGAATTGGTCCCCGGACTAGCGGACAACACCGGGGAGCTGTTTTTT TRBJ2-2 TRBV4-2 TRBD2 .
CASSADSNTEAFF TGTGCCAGCTCAGCGGACAGCAACACTGAAGCTTTCTTT TRBJ1-1 TRBV18 . .
CASSFRGQNTEAFF TGTGCCAGCTCATTCAGGGGGCAGAACACTGAAGCTTTCTTT TRBJ1-1 TRBV18 TRBD1 .
CARGGPTSGYEQYF TGTGCCAGGGGGGGTCCGACTAGCGGGTACGAGCAGTACTTC TRBJ2-7 TRBV2 TRBD2 .
CASSREEGGNIQYF TGTGCCAGCAGCCGGGAGGAGGGCGGCAACATTCAGTACTTC TRBJ2-4 TRBV4-2 . .
CASSILRFYEQYF TGTGCCAGCAGCATCCTTCGTTTCTACGAGCAGTACTTC TRBJ2-7 TRBV7-2 . .
CASSGTGGQQYF TGCGCCAGCAGTGGCACAGGGGGCCAACAGTATTTT TRBJ2-3 TRBV10-1 TRBD1 .
CASSLADRAKNIQYF TGCGCCAGCAGCTTGGCGGACAGAGCCAAAAACATTCAGTACTTC TRBJ2-4 TRBV5-1 . once
CASSAGTSGGTDTQYF TGTGCCAGCAGTGCCGGGACTAGCGGGGGCACAGATACGCAGTATTTT TRBJ2-3 TRBV6-4 TRBD2 .
CASSRTGGYEQYF TGTGCCAGCAGCCGGACAGGGGGATACGAGCAGTACTTC TRBJ2-7 TRBV11-2 TRBD1 few
CASSLEVESPPGEQYF TGCGCCAGCAGCTTGGAGGTGGAATCCCCCCCAGGGGAGCAGTACTTC TRBJ2-7 TRBV5-1 . .
CASSLGLAGYTGELFF TGTGCCAGTAGTTTGGGACTAGCGGGATACACCGGGGAGCTGTTTTTT TRBJ2-2 TRBV19 TRBD2 .